The clone carrying this T cell receptor (beta chain) was seen a few times. Its antigen is unknown. The sample belongs to a study of vaccination and CD4 T cells after COVID-19. Turning to the study itself: The cells were exposed to overlapping spike peptides originating from SARS-CoV-2, HCoV-NL63, HCoV-OC43 and HCoV-229E for stimulation. General study results and limits: Convalescent patients gained a median approximately 88% of their reactive clones only post-vaccination.

This sample's treatment: 10-day PBMC culture with coronavirus spike peptide pools or control peptides (ViraFEST assay). ViraFEST expanded antigen-specific T cells with peptide pools, then sequenced TCRs. Negative selection purified CD4+ T cells after nine to eleven days of culture. Cultured CD4+ T cells had their DNA profiled by the Oncomine TCR Beta short-read assay. TCRdb re-derived calls from the PCR reads in MiXCR, one entry per CDR3 protein. The sample has under 20,000 distinct CDR3 sequences, approximately 44% seen once; the top ten hold around 2.9%. Sample: CD4+ T cells from blood, cultured in vitro, taken after SARS-CoV-2 vaccination. The clonotype originates from a human donor who had recovered from COVID-19.

In DNA, the CDR3 is TGTGCCAGTAGGCGGGACACGGACACTGAAGCTTTCTTT. Protein sequence: CASRRDTDTEAFF. The chain employs TRBV19 and TRBJ1-1, with a weak D call TRBD1 (6 bases). In germline, CDR1 is LNHDA, CDR2 SQIVND (reference sequence). Trimming removed 6 bases from V and 3 bases from J, with 11 bases in between. The CDR3 covers 13 residues.